In its sample, the clone carrying this T cell receptor beta chain was seen a few times. Its antigen is as yet unknown. The DNA ends 3 residues before the CDR3 does, and the rest of the CDR3 is filled in from the germline J gene. The sample comes from a study of T cell clonality in common variable immunodeficiency. Sequencing used immunoSEQ multiplex PCR; TCRdb keeps in-frame clones, though not all of them. The sample yields over 30,000 clones, without any singletons. Patients had low serum IgG, IgA and/or IgM and specific antibody deficiency. Blood came from CVID subjects not ill and not taking immunomodulatory or immunosuppressive medication. Germline values: CDR1 SGHNT, CDR2 YENEEA. The CDR3 runs 13 residues. V lost 6 bases to trimming and J lost 8 bases, with 14 bases between them. Findings and limits, study-wide: Reportedly, TCR beta sequences from common variable immunodeficiency showed fewer deletions and N-nucleotide insertions.

The chain combines TRBV11-3 with TRBJ2-1, with a weak D call TRBD2 (5 bases). The sequenced material came from peripheral blood mononuclear cells. The receptor was isolated from a human donor with common variable immunodeficiency. Incomplete CDR3 DNA: TGTGCCAGCAGACTTAGAAACGGGGATGAG. The encoded protein is CASRLRNGDE. The complete CDR3 sequence is CASRLRNGDEQFF.